The next 16 T cell receptor beta chains were all read from a single sample in a study of cytomegalovirus exposure and HLA in healthy donors. PCR amplification relied on 60 Vbeta primers (plus 13 Jbeta primers). Sequencing was performed with immunoSEQ multiplex PCR; in TCRdb, only in-frame clones are kept and a portion is missing. This table has some 200,000 clones, around 77% appearing once. The sequenced material came from PBMCs. The receptors originated from a woman in her 30s in good health and CMV-seronegative.

The chain uses TRBV28 and TRBJ2-3; 10 bases match TRBD2. After removal of 6 bases from V and 4 bases from J, the junction contained 13 bases not matched to a gene. This CDR3 has 17 residues. CDR1 is MDHEN, CDR2 SYDVKM, per germline. CDR3 coding DNA: TGTGCCAGCAGCAGGGGGCAGAGCGGGAGGGCCCCAGATACGCAGTATTTT. This gives the protein CASSRGQSGRAPDTQYF. Full variable domain (outside the CDR3, taken from reference TRBV28 and TRBJ2-3): DVKVTQSSRYLVKRTGEKVFLECVQDMDHENMFWYRQDPGLGLRLIYFSYDVKMKEKGDIPEGYSVSREKKERFSLILESASTNQTSMYLCASSRGQSGRAPDTQYFGPGTRLTVL.

The chain has TRBV5-1 and TRBJ1-2, with 9 bases matching TRBD1. The CDR3 is made up of 15 amino acids. J lost 8 bases, V lost 3 bases, and 11 bases had no gene match. Germline CDR1 is SGHRS and CDR2 is YFSETQ. CDR3 in DNA: TGCGCCAGCAGCTCTACACCCGGGACAGGGAGCGGCTACACCTTC. The encoded protein is CASSSTPGTGSGYTF. Full variable domain (remainder filled in from reference TRBV5-1 and TRBJ1-2): KAGVTQTPRYLIKTRGQQVTLSCSPISGHRSVSWYQQTPGQGLQFLFEYFSETQRNKGNFPGRFSGRQFSNSRSEMNVSTLELGDSALYLCASSSTPGTGSGYTFGSGTRLTVV.

Notes on this clone: At one end, the junction sequence differs from germline, possibly due to a read error. The rearrangement uses TRBV6-5 and TRBJ2-1; maybe TRBD1 (6 bases). CDR3 length: 11 amino acids. Germline CDR1 is MNHEY and CDR2 is SVGAGI. CDR3 nucleotides: TGTGCCAGCAGTCGGCCGGGACACCTGATCTTC. The encoded protein is CASSRPGHLIF.

V and J are TRBV28 and TRBJ2-1; D ambiguous. The CDR3 is 14 residues long. Between the trimmed V and J ends, which lost 3 bases and 6 bases, there was a span of 12 bases. Germline loops: CDR1 MDHEN, CDR2 SYDVKM. In DNA, the CDR3 is TGTGCCAGCAGTTTGGCCCACCCAATCAATGAGCAGTTCTTC. It is translated as CASSLAHPINEQFF.

The genes are TRBV14 and TRBJ2-7; D is perhaps TRBD1 (6 bases). CDR3 length: 15 residues. Trimming took off 4 bases at V and 0 bases at J, with 13 bases between the two ends. Germline CDR1 and CDR2: SGHDN and FVKESK. The CDR3: CASSRIRGYSYEQYF. The CDR3 DNA reads as TGTGCCAGCAGCCGAATTAGGGGGTACTCCTACGAGCAGTACTTC.

The chain couples TRBV6-1 to TRBJ1-2; 7 nucleotides agree with TRBD1. Germline loops: CDR1 MNHNS, CDR2 SASEGT. The CDR3 length is 14 residues. The V and J ends lost 1 base and 4 bases, in that order; junction bases with no gene match: 3. This CDR3 reads CASSEGTGGYGYTF. CDR3 coding DNA: TGTGCCAGCAGTGAAGGGACAGGCGGCTATGGCTACACCTTC.

The CDR3 nucleotides read TGTGCCAGCAGTTTACTTACCAACGAGCAGTACTTC. It yields the protein CASSLLTNEQYF. The chain links TRBV28 to TRBJ2-5, with no clear D. TRBJ2-7 matches the DNA end more closely, so the J call is doubtful. This CDR3 spans 12 amino acids. CDR1 and CDR2 (germline): MDHEN, SYDVKM.

For this clone: One end of the junction varies from germline; a read error may be responsible. The rearrangement joins TRBV5-1 to TRBJ2-5; tentatively, D is TRBD2 (6 bases). This CDR3 region has 17 residues. Germline CDR1 SGHRS, CDR2 YFSETQ. CDR3 in amino acids: CASSLYPQEGIQEAQYF. The CDR3 DNA sequence: TGCGCCAGCAGCTTGTACCCCCAGGAGGGGATCCAAGAGGCCCAGTACTTC.

The chain uses TRBV10-3 and TRBJ2-5; 9 bases align to TRBD2. J lost 2 bases, V lost 5 bases, and 6 bases had no gene match. CDR1 and CDR2 (germline): ENHRY, SYGVKD. The CDR3 contains 15 residues. The CDR3 region is CAISPSGIDQETQYF. CDR3 in DNA: TGTGCCATCAGTCCTAGCGGGATTGATCAAGAGACCCAGTACTTC.

With regard to this clone: Additional DNA sequences in this sample encode the identical CDR3. The CDR3 here is CASSLGAYEQYF. The CDR3 DNA is TGCGCCAGCAGCTTGGGAGCCTACGAGCAGTACTTC. V gene TRBV5-1 combines with J gene TRBJ2-7; D remains unclear. The germline V and J ends were trimmed by 0 bases and 2 bases, with 3 bases remaining between them. The CDR3 is 12 residues long. Germline V lookup: CDR1 SGHRS, CDR2 YFSETQ.

This rearrangement joins TRBV6-5 to TRBJ1-1; 9 bases fit TRBD1. V shed 4 bases, J shed 5 bases, and the junction held 8 bases outside the gene matches. CDR1 is MNHEY, CDR2 SVGAGI, per germline. CDR3 size: 15 residues. The CDR3 here is CASSFPGQGPTEAFF. The CDR3 DNA sequence: TGTGCCAGCAGTTTTCCGGGACAGGGCCCAACTGAAGCTTTCTTT.

J is TRBJ1-2 and V is TRBV7-9; D is unclear. Germline CDR1 reads SEHNR; CDR2 reads FQNEAQ (reference sequence). V was shortened by 1 base and J by 6 bases, with 9 bases between the two germline ends. The CDR3 contains 13 residues. CDR3 bases: TGTGCCAGCAGCTTAGTGAGATCTGATGGCTACACCTTC. Protein product: CASSLVRSDGYTF.

In regard to this clone: In the same sample, other DNA sequences code for this CDR3. The chain has TRBV18 and TRBJ1-1, with unresolved D. CDR1 is KGHSH and CDR2 is LQKENI in the germline V gene. V was clipped by 2 bases and J by 2 bases, with 6 bases between them. The CDR3 length is 13 residues. The CDR3 region has the DNA TGTGCCAGCTCACCAAACGGTAACACTGAAGCTTTCTTT. It is translated as CASSPNGNTEAFF.

The chain has TRBV19 and TRBJ1-1, with a tentative D call TRBD1 (5 bases). This CDR3 is built from 15 residues. V was pared by 7 bases and J by 7 bases, with 22 bases between. CDR1 LNHDA and CDR2 SQIVND come from the germline V gene (reference sequence). CDR3 sequence reads: CASKPLTDSQIEAFF. The DNA of the CDR3 is TGTGCCAGTAAACCCCTGACAGATTCCCAAATTGAAGCTTTCTTT.

CDR3 sequence (DNA): TGCGCCAGCAGCTTGGAGCCTTACAATGAGCAGTTCTTC. Its translation: CASSLEPYNEQFF. The chain combines TRBV5-1 with TRBJ2-1; D gene unclear. Germline values: CDR1 SGHRS, CDR2 YFSETQ. This CDR3 contains 13 residues. Deletions cut 0 bases from V and 4 bases from J, with 5 bases between.

The gene calls are TRBV7-8 and TRBJ1-1; perhaps TRBD1 as D (6 bases). Germline CDR1 reads SGHVS; CDR2 reads FQNEAQ. Trimming left V 5 bases short and J 1 base short, with 11 bases between. The CDR3 contains 14 residues. CDR3 region: CASSPGHANTEAFF. CDR3 sequence (DNA): TGTGCCAGCAGCCCGGGACACGCGAACACTGAAGCTTTCTTT.